This TCR beta chain was observed in a study of a mutant IDH1 vaccine in newly diagnosed glioma. Study in general: Before enrollment, the patients had been treated with radiotherapy alone, temozolomide alone, or both together. Most of them had received both.

Germline V CDR1 and CDR2: SGHNT, YENEEA. This CDR3 spans 15 amino acids. Trimming removed 1 base from V and 6 bases from J; junction bases left unmatched: 1. As for time point: baseline, week 1 (first vaccination visit). Treatment defined: pre-vaccination baseline after standard-of-care therapy. This table comes from immunoSEQ multiplex PCR, and its TCRdb copy is limited to in-frame clones, with some not included. Of tens of thousands of clones in the sample, more than 65% were seen once. The chain recombines TRBV11-3 with TRBJ2-1; 12 bases match TRBD2. The TCR originated in a man aged 25-45 years with glioma. Sample: PBMCs, taken from a glioma patient treated with radiotherapy, temozolomide or both. This CDR3 reads CASSLGLAGVNEQFF. The CDR3 coding sequence is TGTGCCAGCAGCTTAGGACTAGCGGGAGTCAATGAGCAGTTCTTC. Combining the CDR3 with reference TRBV11-3 and TRBJ2-1 gives the whole variable domain EAGVVQSPRYKIIEKKQPVAFWCNPISGHNTLYWYLQNLGQGPELLIRYENEEAVDDSQLPKDRFSAERLKGVDSTLKIQPAELGDSAVYLCASSLGLAGVNEQFFGPGTRLTVL.